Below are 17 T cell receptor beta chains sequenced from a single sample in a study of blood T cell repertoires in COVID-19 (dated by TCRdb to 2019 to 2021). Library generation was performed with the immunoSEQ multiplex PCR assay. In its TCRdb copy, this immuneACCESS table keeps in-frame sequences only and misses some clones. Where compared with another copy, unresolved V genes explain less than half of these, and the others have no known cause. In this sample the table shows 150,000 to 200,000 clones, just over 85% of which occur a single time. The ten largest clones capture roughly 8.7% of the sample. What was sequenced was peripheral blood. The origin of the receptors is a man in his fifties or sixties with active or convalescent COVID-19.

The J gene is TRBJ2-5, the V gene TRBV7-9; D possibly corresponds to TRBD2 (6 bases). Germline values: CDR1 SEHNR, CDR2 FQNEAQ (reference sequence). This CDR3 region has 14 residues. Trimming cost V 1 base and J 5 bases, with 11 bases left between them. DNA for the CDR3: TGTGCCAGCAGCTTAGGCCTAGCGCATGAGACCCAGTACTTC. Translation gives CASSLGLAHETQYF.

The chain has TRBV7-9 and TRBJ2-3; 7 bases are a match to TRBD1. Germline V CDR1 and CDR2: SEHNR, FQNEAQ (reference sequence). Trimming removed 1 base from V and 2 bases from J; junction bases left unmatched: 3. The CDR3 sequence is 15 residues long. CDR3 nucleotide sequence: TGTGCCAGCAGCTTAGGGGACAGACTCACAGATACGCAGTATTTT. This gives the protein CASSLGDRLTDTQYF.

The CDR3 region is CASSLRQGANEKLFF. DNA of the CDR3: TGTGCCAGCTCACTTCGACAGGGGGCTAATGAAAAACTGTTTTTT. The V and J genes are TRBV18 and TRBJ1-4, with 9 bases matching TRBD1. Trimming cost V 4 bases and J 3 bases; bases outside gene matches: 3. CDR1 is KGHSH and CDR2 is LQKENI in the germline V gene. The CDR3 runs to 15 residues. The full variable domain, completed using reference TRBV18 and TRBJ1-4, is NAGVMQNPRHLVRRRGQEARLRCSPMKGHSHVYWYRQLPEEGLKFMVYLQKENIIDESGMPKERFSAEFPKEGPSILRIQQVVRGDSAAYFCASSLRQGANEKLFFGSGTQLSVL.

The CDR3 reads CASSLKRHGETQYF. In nucleotides, the CDR3 is TGTGCCAGCAGCTTGAAAAGACATGGGGAGACCCAGTACTTC. The J gene is TRBJ2-5, the V gene TRBV7-6; D remains unclear. V was pared by 3 bases and J by 5 bases, with 13 bases between. This CDR3 region has 14 residues. Germline-derived CDR1 and CDR2 are SGHVS and FNYEAQ.

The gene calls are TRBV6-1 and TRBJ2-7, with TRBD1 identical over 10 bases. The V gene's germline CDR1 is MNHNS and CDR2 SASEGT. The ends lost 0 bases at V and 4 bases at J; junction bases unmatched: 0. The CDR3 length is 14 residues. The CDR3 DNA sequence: TGTGCCAGCAGTGAAGCGGGACAGGGGTACGAGCAGTACTTC. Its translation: CASSEAGQGYEQYF.

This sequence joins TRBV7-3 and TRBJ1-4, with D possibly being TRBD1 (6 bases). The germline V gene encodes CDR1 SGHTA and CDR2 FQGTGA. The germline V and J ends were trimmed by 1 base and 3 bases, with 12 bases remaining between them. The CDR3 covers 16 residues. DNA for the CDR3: TGTGCCAGCAGCTTAAGAGCGGCAGGGGCTAATGAAAAACTGTTTTTT. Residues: CASSLRAAGANEKLFF.

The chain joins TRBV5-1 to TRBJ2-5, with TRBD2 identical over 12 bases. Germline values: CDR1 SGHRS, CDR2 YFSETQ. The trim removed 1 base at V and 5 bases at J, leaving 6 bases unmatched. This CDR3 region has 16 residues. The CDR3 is CASSLLSSGGAETQYF. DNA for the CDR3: TGCGCCAGCAGCTTGCTTTCTAGCGGGGGGGCGGAGACCCAGTACTTC.

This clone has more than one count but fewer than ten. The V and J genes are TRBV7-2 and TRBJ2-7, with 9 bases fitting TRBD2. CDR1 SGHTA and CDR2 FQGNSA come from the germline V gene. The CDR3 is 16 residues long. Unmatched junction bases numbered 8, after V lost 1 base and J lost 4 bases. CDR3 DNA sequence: TGTGCCAGCAGCTTAGGGTCCGGAGCGGGGGGTTACGAGCAGTACTTC. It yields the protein CASSLGSGAGGYEQYF.

The CDR3 sequence: CASSPREPLHF. The DNA of the CDR3 is TGTGCCAGCAGTCCCCGGGAACCCCTCCACTTT. The chain is built from TRBV28 and TRBJ1-6; D not resolved. Between the trimmed V and J ends, which lost 5 bases and 12 bases, there was a span of 8 bases. The CDR3 has 11 amino acids. The V gene's germline CDR1 is MDHEN and CDR2 SYDVKM.

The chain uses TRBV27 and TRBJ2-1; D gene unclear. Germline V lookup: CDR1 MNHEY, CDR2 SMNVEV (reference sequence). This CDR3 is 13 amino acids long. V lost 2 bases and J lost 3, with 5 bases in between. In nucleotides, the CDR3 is TGTGCCAGCAGTTTAGGCATCTACAATGAGCAGTTCTTC. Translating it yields CASSLGIYNEQFF.

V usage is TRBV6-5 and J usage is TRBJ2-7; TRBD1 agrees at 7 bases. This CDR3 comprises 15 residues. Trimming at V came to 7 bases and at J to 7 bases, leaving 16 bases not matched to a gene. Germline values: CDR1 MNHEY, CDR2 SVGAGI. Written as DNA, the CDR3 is TGTGCCAGCACTATAATAGGGGAACAGGGGAAGGAGCAGTACTTC. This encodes CASTIIGEQGKEQYF.

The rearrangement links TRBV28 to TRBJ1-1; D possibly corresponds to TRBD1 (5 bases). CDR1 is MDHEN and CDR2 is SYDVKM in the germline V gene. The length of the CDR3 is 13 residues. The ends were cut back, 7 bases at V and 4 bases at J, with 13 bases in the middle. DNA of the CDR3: TGTGCCAGCACGATAGGCAGGGTCACTGAAGCTTTCTTT. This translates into CASTIGRVTEAFF.

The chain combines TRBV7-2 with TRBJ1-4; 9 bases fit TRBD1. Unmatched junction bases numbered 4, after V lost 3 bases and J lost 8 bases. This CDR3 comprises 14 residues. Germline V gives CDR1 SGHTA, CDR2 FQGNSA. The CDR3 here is CASSFGTGSEKLFF. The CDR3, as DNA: TGTGCCAGCAGCTTCGGGACAGGGAGCGAAAAACTGTTTTTT.

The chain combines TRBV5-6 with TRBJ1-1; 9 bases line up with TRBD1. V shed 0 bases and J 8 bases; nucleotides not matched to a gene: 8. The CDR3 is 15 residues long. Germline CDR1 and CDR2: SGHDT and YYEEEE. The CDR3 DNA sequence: TGTGCCAGCAGCTTGGCCGGGACAGGGTACCTCGAAGCTTTCTTT. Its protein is CASSLAGTGYLEAFF.

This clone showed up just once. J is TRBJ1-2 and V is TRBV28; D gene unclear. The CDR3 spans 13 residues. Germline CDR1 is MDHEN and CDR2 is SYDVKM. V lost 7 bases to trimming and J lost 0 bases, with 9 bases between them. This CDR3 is CASNPGTNYGYTF. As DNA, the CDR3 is TGTGCCAGCAATCCGGGAACTAACTATGGCTACACCTTC.

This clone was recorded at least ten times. In DNA, the CDR3 is TGTGCCAGCAGCCTTGACAGGTTAGCTGAAGCTTTCTTT. Translating gives CASSLDRLAEAFF. This sequence joins TRBV11-1 and TRBJ1-1; TRBD1 might be the D (6 bases). The CDR3 has 13 amino acids. Trimming left V 5 bases short and J 6 bases short, with 13 bases between. Germline CDR1 reads SGHAT; CDR2 reads FQDESV (reference sequence).

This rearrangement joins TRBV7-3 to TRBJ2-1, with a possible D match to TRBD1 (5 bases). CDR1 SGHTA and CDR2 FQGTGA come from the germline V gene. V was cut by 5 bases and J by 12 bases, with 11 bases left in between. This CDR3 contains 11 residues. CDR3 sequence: CASSIDRMQFF. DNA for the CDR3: TGTGCCAGCAGCATAGACAGAATGCAGTTCTTC.